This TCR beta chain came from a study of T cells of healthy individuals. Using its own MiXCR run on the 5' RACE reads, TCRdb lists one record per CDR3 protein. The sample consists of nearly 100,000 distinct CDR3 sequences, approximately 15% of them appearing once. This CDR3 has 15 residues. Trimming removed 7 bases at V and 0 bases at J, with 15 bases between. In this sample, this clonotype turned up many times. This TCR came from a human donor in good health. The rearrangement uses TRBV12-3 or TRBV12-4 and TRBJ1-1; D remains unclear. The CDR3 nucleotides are TGTGCCAGCACCGAGCACGGTCGCTTGAACACTGAAGCTTTCTTT. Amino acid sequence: CASTEHGRLNTEAFF.